Listed below are T cell receptor beta chains from one sample, sequenced in a study of spatial heterogeneity in lung cancer. TCRdb passed the 5' RACE reads through MiXCR, listing each CDR3 protein once. The table lists some 100,000 distinct CDR3 sequences, around 12% of them singletons, with about two fifths in the top ten. The input for sequencing was PBMCs, taken at surgery. These receptors came from a male donor with early-stage non-small cell lung cancer. Both conserved end residues are part of each CDR3. D genes are given only for firm matches. A row's size may be missing; if present it is once, few, many or a size class.

D gene	clone size	V gene	J gene	CDR3 protein	CDR3 DNA
NA	many	TRBV28	TRBJ2-1	CASTNSYNEQFF	TGTGCCAGCACGAATTCCTACAATGAGCAGTTCTTC
NA	few	TRBV7-2	TRBJ2-4	CASSLAGREAKNIQYF	TGTGCCAGCAGCTTAGCAGGGCGGGAAGCCAAAAACATTCAGTACTTC
NA	NA	TRBV7-2	TRBJ2-5	CASSRLVAQYF	TGTGCCAGCAGCAGACTAGTGGCCCAGTACTTC
NA	few	TRBV2	TRBJ2-7	CASSDVGSYEQYF	TGTGCCAGCAGTGACGTCGGTTCCTACGAGCAGTACTTC
NA	few	TRBV9	TRBJ2-6	CASSVDTSGANVLTF	TGTGCCAGCAGCGTAGACACCTCTGGGGCCAACGTCCTGACTTTC
NA	few	TRBV12-3/TRBV12-4	TRBJ1-3	CAIYSGNTIYF	TGTGCCATTTACTCTGGAAACACCATATATTTT
TRBD1	NA	TRBV3-1	TRBJ2-7	CASSQEPGTGGHEQYF	TGTGCCAGCAGCCAAGAACCTGGGACAGGGGGCCACGAGCAGTACTTC
NA	NA	TRBV30	TRBJ2-7	CAWSLGHRSYEQYF	TGTGCCTGGAGCCTGGGACATCGCTCCTACGAGCAGTACTTC
NA	NA	TRBV30	TRBJ2-2	CAWSRLINTGELFF	TGTGCCTGGTCCCGACTGATTAACACCGGGGAGCTGTTTTTT
TRBD2	few	TRBV20-1	TRBJ2-7	CSAREPSGLYEQYF	TGCAGTGCTAGAGAACCTAGCGGGCTCTACGAGCAGTACTTC
TRBD2	NA	TRBV27	TRBJ2-7	CASSLRGSLAGGSYEQYF	TGTGCCAGCAGTTTAAGGGGATCCCTAGCGGGGGGCTCCTACGAGCAGTACTTC
TRBD1	few	TRBV12-3/TRBV12-4	TRBJ1-2	CASSLGGAYGYTF	TGTGCCAGCAGCCTAGGGGGCGCATATGGCTACACCTTC
NA	many	TRBV24-1	TRBJ1-2	CATSDLRGDGYTF	TGTGCCACCAGTGATTTGCGGGGAGATGGCTACACCTTC
TRBD2	NA	TRBV29-1	TRBJ2-7	CSIQRGSSYEQYF	TGCAGCATACAGCGGGGGAGCTCCTACGAGCAGTACTTC
NA	many	TRBV28	TRBJ2-7	CASRALLREQYF	TGTGCCAGCAGGGCCCTGCTGAGGGAGCAGTACTTC
NA	NA	TRBV10-2	TRBJ2-7	CASTADGTYEQYF	TGCGCCAGCACCGCGGACGGGACCTACGAGCAGTACTTC
NA	NA	TRBV19	TRBJ1-4	CASRHATTNEKLFF	TGTGCCAGTAGGCATGCGACAACTAATGAAAAACTGTTTTTT
TRBD2	many	TRBV7-8	TRBJ2-2	CASSLDGGGALTGELFF	TGTGCCAGCAGCTTAGACGGCGGGGGGGCCCTCACCGGGGAGCTGTTTTTT
NA	NA	TRBV5-1	TRBJ2-2	CASSPAAFRTGELFF	TGCGCCAGCAGCCCCGCAGCTTTTAGGACCGGGGAGCTGTTTTTT
NA	few	TRBV4-1	TRBJ2-3	CASSQVGYPTSTDTQYF	TGCGCCAGCAGCCAAGTGGGCTACCCGACTAGCACAGATACGCAGTATTTT
TRBD2	few	TRBV11-2	TRBJ2-7	CASTSSSGSTYEQYF	TGTGCCAGCACCAGCTCCAGCGGGAGTACGTACGAGCAGTACTTC
TRBD1	NA	TRBV11-2	TRBJ2-7	CASTRQGSTYEQYF	TGTGCCAGCACTCGACAGGGCTCTACCTACGAGCAGTACTTC
NA	many	TRBV7-3	TRBJ2-3	CASSSPTDTQYF	TGTGCCAGCAGCTCCCCCACAGATACGCAGTATTTT
NA	NA	TRBV2	TRBJ1-5	CASRGTTGASQPQHF	TGTGCCAGCAGGGGGACCACGGGAGCAAGTCAGCCCCAGCATTTT
NA	few	TRBV6-1	TRBJ2-1	CASRATLGNEQFF	TGTGCCAGCCGAGCTACCTTAGGTAATGAGCAGTTCTTC
TRBD2	NA	TRBV20-1	TRBJ2-1	CSARAAGTSMWQFF	TGCAGTGCTAGAGCCGCCGGGACTAGCATGTGGCAGTTCTTC
NA	NA	TRBV5-1	TRBJ1-1	CASSLDTVNTEAFF	TGCGCCAGCAGCTTGGATACAGTGAACACTGAAGCTTTCTTT